The 23 T cell receptor beta chains listed next were all sequenced from one sample in a study of blood T cell repertoires in COVID-19. This table comes from immunoSEQ multiplex PCR, and its TCRdb copy is limited to in-frame clones, with some not included. Of just over 150,000 clones listed, over 80% are singletons. The source material was peripheral blood. These receptors all stem from a woman between 50 and 59 years old with acute or convalescent COVID-19.

The rearrangement uses TRBV21-1 and TRBJ1-2; the table's D gene call, TRBD1, was not cross checked with the DNA. TRBV21-1 is assigned pseudogene status. The CDR3 contains 16 residues. Here the CDR3 reads CASSRPDRGQFYGYTF. As DNA, the CDR3 is TGTGCCAGCAGCAGACCGGACAGGGGCCAATTCTATGGCTACACCTTC.

In DNA form, the CDR3 reads TGTGCCAGCAGTGAACGGGTTGGTGAGCAGTTCTTC. Its translation: CASSERVGEQFF. This chain connects TRBV2 to TRBJ2-1; D uncertain. Germline V gene lookup returns CDR1 SNHLY and CDR2 FYNNEI. This CDR3 is 12 amino acids long. Between the trimmed V and J ends, which lost 2 bases and 9 bases, there was a span of 8 bases.

The chain has TRBV24-1 and TRBJ1-2; weak D call: TRBD1 (5 bases). With 9 bases removed from V and 3 bases from J, the gap between germline ends came to 10 bases. The CDR3 spans 12 residues. CDR1 and CDR2 (germline): KGHDR, SFDVKD. The CDR3 sequence: CATRGGDYGYTF. In nucleotides, the CDR3 is TGTGCCACCCGGGGGGGAGACTATGGCTACACCTTC.

The J gene is TRBJ1-4, the V gene TRBV19, with D unresolved. Between the trimmed V and J ends, which lost 5 bases and 8 bases, there was a span of 24 bases. The CDR3 spans 17 residues. CDR1 and CDR2 from the germline V gene are LNHDA and SQIVND (reference sequence). In DNA form, the CDR3 reads TGTGCCAGTAGTCCTCAGAAACGGGGTGCCTTGGGAGAAAAACTGTTTTTT. Translation gives CASSPQKRGALGEKLFF.

The genes are TRBV2 and TRBJ2-1; 7 bases fit TRBD1. Germline V gene sequence: CDR1 SNHLY, CDR2 FYNNEI. CDR3 length: 15 residues. V was pared by 7 bases and J by 4 bases, with 10 bases of the junction left unmatched. CDR3 sequence (DNA): TGTGCCAGCACCAGGTCGGGACAGCCATACAATGAGCAGTTCTTC. Its protein product is CASTRSGQPYNEQFF.

The chain recombines TRBV7-9 with TRBJ1-5, with TRBD1 matching 7 bases. The CDR3 runs to 14 residues. Trimming at V came to 5 bases and at J to 5 bases, leaving 6 bases not matched to a gene. Per germline, CDR1 SEHNR and CDR2 FQNEAQ (reference sequence). Here the CDR3 reads CASSLGTDHQPQHF. Written as DNA, the CDR3 is TGTGCCAGCAGCCTGGGGACAGATCATCAGCCCCAGCATTTT.

The genes are TRBV7-2 and TRBJ2-7; TRBD2 aligns across 11 bases. Germline V CDR1 and CDR2: SGHTA, FQGNSA. This CDR3 comprises 14 residues. V lost 3 bases, J lost 3 bases, and 1 base stayed unmatched. Here the CDR3 DNA reads TGTGCCAGCAGCTTTAGCGGGGGGGTCTACGAGCAGTACTTC. This encodes CASSFSGGVYEQYF.

In its sample, this clone was seen once. This rearrangement joins TRBV4-3 to TRBJ2-7; 9 nucleotides agree with TRBD2. The germline CDR1 and CDR2 sequences are LGHNA and YSLEER. This CDR3 region has 16 residues. V lost 0 bases to trimming and J lost 3 bases; unmatched junction nucleotides: 6. CDR3: CASSQDRLAGYYEQYF. The CDR3 DNA reads TGCGCCAGCAGCCAAGATCGTCTAGCGGGATACTACGAGCAGTACTTC.

The chain links TRBV11-2 to TRBJ1-6; 10 nucleotides match TRBD1. This CDR3 contains 16 residues. V lost 5 bases, J lost 8 bases, and 9 bases stayed unmatched. Germline values: CDR1 SGHAT, CDR2 FQNNGV. The DNA of the CDR3 is TGTGCCAGCAGCCACCCGGGACAGGGGAAGGATTCACCCCTCCACTTT. Translation gives CASSHPGQGKDSPLHF.

The chain couples TRBV4-1 to TRBJ1-2; 9 positions agree with TRBD1. Trimming took 2 bases from V and 9 from J; bases not matched to a gene: 13. Germline V gene sequence: CDR1 MGHRA, CDR2 YSYEKL. This CDR3 comprises 16 residues. The CDR3 DNA sequence: TGCGCCAGCAGCCAACCCCCTAGGGGGACAGGGATGAGCTACACCTTC. Protein: CASSQPPRGTGMSYTF.

The CDR3 DNA reads as TGCAGCGTTGGTGGGACAGGGGGGAACTATGGCTACACCTTC. Residues: CSVGGTGGNYGYTF. The rearrangement joins TRBV29-1 to TRBJ1-2; TRBD1 agrees at 11 bases. The CDR3 totals 14 residues. Germline V gives CDR1 SQVTM, CDR2 ANQGSEA. Losses at the gene ends were 4 bases for V and 2 bases for J; bases not matched to a gene: 3.

The chain recombines TRBV28 with TRBJ1-1; 9 nucleotides line up with TRBD1. This CDR3 has 15 residues. In germline, CDR1 is MDHEN, CDR2 SYDVKM. J was trimmed by 5 bases and V by 6 bases; bases with no gene match: 10. For the CDR3, the DNA is TGTGCCAGCAGCTTAAACAGGGGGCTTGGAACTGAAGCTTTCTTT. This translates into CASSLNRGLGTEAFF.

The genes are TRBV7-8 and TRBJ1-6; a weak D match, TRBD1 (5 bases). Trimming removed 1 base at V and 4 bases at J, with 8 bases between. This CDR3 has 15 amino acids. Germline assignment: CDR1 SGHVS and CDR2 FQNEAQ. CDR3 sequence (DNA): TGTGCCAGCAGCTTAGAGGCAGGGTATAATTCACCCCTCCACTTT. Protein: CASSLEAGYNSPLHF.

The chain employs TRBV5-1 and TRBJ1-2; TRBD1 might be the D (5 bases). Between the trimmed V and J ends, which lost 6 bases and 4 bases, there was a span of 16 bases. CDR3 length: 14 residues. From germline, CDR1 is SGHRS and CDR2 YFSETQ. The CDR3 spells CASNYDRQTYGYTF. DNA of the CDR3: TGCGCCAGCAATTACGATCGACAGACCTATGGCTACACCTTC.

This chain connects TRBV7-6 to TRBJ1-5; TRBD1 agrees at 7 bases. Per the germline V gene, CDR1 is SGHVS and CDR2 is FNYEAQ. V dropped 1 base and J dropped 0; count of bases not matched to a gene: 3. This CDR3 is built from 16 residues. CDR3 bases: TGTGCCAGCAGCTTAGGACAGGGCGCTAGCAATCAGCCCCAGCATTTT. It translates to CASSLGQGASNQPQHF.

Turning to this clone: Germline and junction disagree at one end, which may indicate a read error. The chain carries TRBV7-7 and TRBJ2-2, with D unclear. Germline assignment: CDR1 SSHAT and CDR2 FNYEAQ (reference sequence). The CDR3 sequence is 16 residues long. The CDR3 protein is CASSFHPTANTGELFF. CDR3 DNA: TGTGCTAGCAGCTTTCACCCCACGGCGAACACCGGGGAGCTGTTTTTT.

This sequence joins TRBV7-3 and TRBJ2-7, with D unclear. Deletions cut 11 bases from V and 3 bases from J, with 17 bases between. This CDR3 has 13 residues. Germline V CDR1 and CDR2: SGHTA, FQGTGA. The CDR3: CARQIGVFYEQYF. The CDR3 nucleotides read TGTGCCCGCCAAATAGGAGTATTCTACGAGCAGTACTTC. The whole variable domain, filled in from reference TRBV7-3 and TRBJ2-7, reads GAGVSQTPSNKVTEKGKYVELRCDPISGHTALYWYRQSLGQGPEFLIYFQGTGAADDSGLPNDRFFAVRPEGSVSTLKIQRTERGDSAVYLCARQIGVFYEQYFGPGTRLTVT.

This chain links TRBV7-6 with TRBJ2-5, with 13 bases that match TRBD2. This CDR3 has 17 amino acids. The V segment lost 1 base and the J segment 5 bases; nucleotides outside the gene matches: 7. Germline V gene sequence: CDR1 SGHVS, CDR2 FNYEAQ. The CDR3 DNA follows: TGTGCCAGCAGCTTAGTAGGACTAGCGGGGGTCTTTGAGACCCAGTACTTC. This sequence encodes CASSLVGLAGVFETQYF.

J is TRBJ1-1 and V is TRBV19; TRBD1 aligns across 7 bases. The CDR3 consists of 14 residues. Germline V gene lookup returns CDR1 LNHDA and CDR2 SQIVND (reference sequence). With V trimmed by 6 bases and J by 3 bases, 7 bases remained unmatched. The CDR3 DNA is TGTGCCAGTAGGGTACAGGGGAAGGACACTGAAGCTTTCTTT. Its translation: CASRVQGKDTEAFF.

The chain has TRBV13 and TRBJ1-2; a possible D gene is TRBD1 (6 bases). CDR1 PRHDT and CDR2 FYEKMQ come from the germline V gene (reference sequence). The CDR3 runs to 14 residues. Trimming pared 3 bases from V and 8 bases from J, leaving 16 bases between. In DNA, the CDR3 is TGTGCCAGCAGCTTTTCGGAAGGACAGTTAGGCTACACCTTC. This codes for CASSFSEGQLGYTF.

The chain links TRBV24-1 to TRBJ2-7, with D possibly matching TRBD1 (7 bases). The CDR3 spans 21 residues. The V end lost 3 bases, the J end lost 0 bases, and 29 bases lay between the germline ends. Germline values: CDR1 KGHDR, CDR2 SFDVKD. Written as DNA, the CDR3 is TGTGCCACCAGTGATCCTACAGGGGCTGCGGGGCAAAACAAGAGCTCCTACGAGCAGTACTTC. It encodes CATSDPTGAAGQNKSSYEQYF.

This clone has a single count. This chain connects TRBV6-6 to TRBJ1-1; D perhaps matches TRBD1 (5 bases). Germline V gene lookup returns CDR1 MNHNY and CDR2 SVGAGI (reference sequence). This CDR3 contains 13 residues. The V end was cut by 4 bases, the J end by 3 bases, with 9 bases between. CDR3 sequence: CASSWDWDTEAFF. In DNA form, the CDR3 reads TGTGCCAGCAGTTGGGACTGGGACACTGAAGCTTTCTTT.

This sequence joins TRBV19 and TRBJ1-6, with D perhaps TRBD1 (6 bases). The CDR3 extends over 15 amino acids. Germline V gives CDR1 LNHDA, CDR2 SQIVND (reference sequence). The V and J ends lost 7 bases and 8 bases respectively, with 18 bases between them. CDR3 sequence: CASNLQGTWDSPLHF. CDR3 coding DNA: TGTGCCAGTAACTTACAGGGAACCTGGGATTCACCCCTCCACTTT.